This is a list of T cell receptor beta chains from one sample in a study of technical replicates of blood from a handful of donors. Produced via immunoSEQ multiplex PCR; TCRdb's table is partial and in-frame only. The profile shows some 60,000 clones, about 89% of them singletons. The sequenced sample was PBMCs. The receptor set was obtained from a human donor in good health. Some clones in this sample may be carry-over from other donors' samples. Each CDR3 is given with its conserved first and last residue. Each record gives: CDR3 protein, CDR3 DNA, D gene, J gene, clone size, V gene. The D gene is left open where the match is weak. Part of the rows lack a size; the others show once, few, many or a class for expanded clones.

CDR3aa: CASSVTGGDTDTQYF
CDR3nt: TGTGCCAGCAGTGTAACGGGGGGCGACACAGATACGCAGTATTTT
d_gene: -
j_gene: TRBJ2-3
abundance: -
v_gene: TRBV2

CDR3aa: CASSFDRGYNSPLHF
CDR3nt: TGCGCCAGCAGCTTTGACAGGGGCTATAATTCACCCCTCCACTTT
d_gene: TRBD1
j_gene: TRBJ1-6
abundance: -
v_gene: TRBV5-1

CDR3aa: CASSMWTGTPDTQYF
CDR3nt: TGTGCCAGTAGTATGTGGACAGGGACCCCAGATACGCAGTATTTT
d_gene: TRBD1
j_gene: TRBJ2-3
abundance: -
v_gene: TRBV19

CDR3aa: CASSKQLAGGDEQFF
CDR3nt: TGTGCCAGTAGTAAGCAGTTAGCGGGAGGGGATGAGCAGTTCTTC
d_gene: TRBD2
j_gene: TRBJ2-1
abundance: -
v_gene: TRBV19

CDR3aa: CASRDPAGVNTEAFF
CDR3nt: TGTGCCAGCAGGGACCCTGCGGGGGTGAACACTGAAGCTTTCTTT
d_gene: -
j_gene: TRBJ1-1
abundance: -
v_gene: TRBV4-2

CDR3aa: CASSPFGGASSYNEQFF
CDR3nt: TGTGCCAGCAGCCCCTTCGGGGGGGCGAGCTCCTACAATGAGCAGTTCTTC
d_gene: TRBD2
j_gene: TRBJ2-1
abundance: -
v_gene: TRBV7-6

CDR3aa: CASSHPRTSGRAGLHEQFF
CDR3nt: TGTGCCAGCAGCCATCCAAGGACTAGCGGGAGGGCCGGGCTACATGAGCAGTTCTTC
d_gene: TRBD2
j_gene: TRBJ2-1
abundance: -
v_gene: TRBV5-4

CDR3aa: CASSFAGLETQYF
CDR3nt: TGTGCCAGCAGCTTCGCAGGGTTAGAGACCCAGTACTTC
d_gene: -
j_gene: TRBJ2-5
abundance: -
v_gene: TRBV5-4

CDR3aa: CASSFRAESSTDTQYF
CDR3nt: TGTGCCAGCAGCTTTCGAGCGGAGTCTAGCACAGATACGCAGTATTTT
d_gene: -
j_gene: TRBJ2-3
abundance: -
v_gene: TRBV7-2

CDR3aa: CASSLTGGGSYEQYF
CDR3nt: TGCGCCAGCAGCTTGACCGGGGGTGGGTCCTACGAGCAGTACTTC
d_gene: -
j_gene: TRBJ2-7
abundance: once
v_gene: TRBV5-1

CDR3aa: CASSPLQRTVQETQYF
CDR3nt: TGCGCCAGCAGCCCCCTACAAAGGACAGTCCAAGAGACCCAGTACTTC
d_gene: -
j_gene: TRBJ2-5
abundance: -
v_gene: TRBV4-1

CDR3aa: CASSRTSGNYEQYF
CDR3nt: TGCGCCAGCAGCAGAACCAGCGGGAACTACGAGCAGTACTTC
d_gene: TRBD2
j_gene: TRBJ2-7
abundance: -
v_gene: TRBV5-1

CDR3aa: CASSPAREGYEQYF
CDR3nt: TGTGCCAGCTCACCGGCCCGTGAGGGCTACGAGCAGTACTTC
d_gene: -
j_gene: TRBJ2-7
abundance: -
v_gene: TRBV18

CDR3aa: CASSPLRSRGYTF
CDR3nt: TGTGCCAGCAGCCCCCTGAGGTCCCGTGGCTACACCTTC
d_gene: -
j_gene: TRBJ1-2
abundance: -
v_gene: TRBV28

CDR3aa: CASSHEGTGNQPQHF
CDR3nt: TGTGCCAGCAGCCACGAAGGGACAGGGAATCAGCCCCAGCATTTT
d_gene: TRBD1
j_gene: TRBJ1-5
abundance: -
v_gene: TRBV7-8

CDR3aa: CASSLNGGRETQYF
CDR3nt: TGTGCCAGCAGCCTGAACGGGGGAAGGGAGACCCAGTACTTC
d_gene: -
j_gene: TRBJ2-5
abundance: -
v_gene: TRBV5-6

CDR3aa: CASRGFAGGYNEQFF
CDR3nt: TGTGCCAGCAGGGGGTTCGCGGGGGGCTACAATGAGCAGTTCTTC
d_gene: TRBD2
j_gene: TRBJ2-1
abundance: -
v_gene: TRBV2